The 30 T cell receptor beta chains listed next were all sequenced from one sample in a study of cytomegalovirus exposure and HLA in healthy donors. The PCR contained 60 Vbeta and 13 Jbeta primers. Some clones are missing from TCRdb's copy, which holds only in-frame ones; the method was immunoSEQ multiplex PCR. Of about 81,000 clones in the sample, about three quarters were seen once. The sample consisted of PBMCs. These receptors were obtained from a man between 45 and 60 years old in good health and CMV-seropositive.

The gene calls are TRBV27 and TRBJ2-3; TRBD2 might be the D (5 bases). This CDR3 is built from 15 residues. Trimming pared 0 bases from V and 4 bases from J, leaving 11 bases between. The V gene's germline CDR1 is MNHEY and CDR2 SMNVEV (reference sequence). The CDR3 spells CASSLSGSFPDTQYF. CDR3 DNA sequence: TGTGCCAGCAGTTTATCGGGGAGTTTCCCAGATACGCAGTATTTT.

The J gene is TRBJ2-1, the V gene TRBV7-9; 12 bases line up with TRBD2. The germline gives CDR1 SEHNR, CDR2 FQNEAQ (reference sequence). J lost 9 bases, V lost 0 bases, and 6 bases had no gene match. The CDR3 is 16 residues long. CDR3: CASSLAPSGRAGEQFF. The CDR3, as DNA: TGTGCCAGCAGCTTAGCGCCTAGCGGGAGGGCCGGTGAGCAGTTCTTC.

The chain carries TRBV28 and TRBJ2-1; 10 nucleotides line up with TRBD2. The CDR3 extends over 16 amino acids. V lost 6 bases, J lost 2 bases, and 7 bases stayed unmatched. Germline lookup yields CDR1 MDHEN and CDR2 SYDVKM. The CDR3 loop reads CASSAPLAGAYNEQFF. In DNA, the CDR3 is TGTGCCAGCAGCGCGCCGCTAGCGGGAGCCTACAATGAGCAGTTCTTC.

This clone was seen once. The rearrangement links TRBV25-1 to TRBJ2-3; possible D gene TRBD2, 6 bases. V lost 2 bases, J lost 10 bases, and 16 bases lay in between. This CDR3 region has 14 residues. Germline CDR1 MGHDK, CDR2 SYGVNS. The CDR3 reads CASSEGGDMGAQYF. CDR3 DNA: TGTGCCAGCAGTGAAGGCGGGGATATGGGGGCGCAGTATTTT.

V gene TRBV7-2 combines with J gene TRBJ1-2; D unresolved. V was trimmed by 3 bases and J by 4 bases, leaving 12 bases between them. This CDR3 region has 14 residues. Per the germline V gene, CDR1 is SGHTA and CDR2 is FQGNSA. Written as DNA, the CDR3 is TGTGCCAGCAGCTTGAGTGCGAATGGCTATGGCTACACCTTC. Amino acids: CASSLSANGYGYTF.

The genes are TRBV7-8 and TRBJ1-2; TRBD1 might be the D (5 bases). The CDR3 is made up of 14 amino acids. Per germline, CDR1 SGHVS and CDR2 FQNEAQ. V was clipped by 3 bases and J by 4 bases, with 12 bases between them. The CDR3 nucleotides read TGTGCCAGCAGCTTGTTGCGGACACCCTATGGCTACACCTTC. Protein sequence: CASSLLRTPYGYTF.

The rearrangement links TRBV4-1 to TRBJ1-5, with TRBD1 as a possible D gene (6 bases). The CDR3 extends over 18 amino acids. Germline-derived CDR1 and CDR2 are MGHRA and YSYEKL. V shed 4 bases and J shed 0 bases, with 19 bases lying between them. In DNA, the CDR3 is TGCGCCAGCAGCCGGGTGGTGGCAGGGGTTATTAGCAATCAGCCCCAGCATTTT. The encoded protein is CASSRVVAGVISNQPQHF.

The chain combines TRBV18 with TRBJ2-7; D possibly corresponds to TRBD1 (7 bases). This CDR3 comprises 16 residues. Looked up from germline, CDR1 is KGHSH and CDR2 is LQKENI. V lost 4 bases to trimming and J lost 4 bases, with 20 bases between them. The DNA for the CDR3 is TGTGCCAGCTCACAAGTCGGGTCAGGGGGGAAATACGAGCAGTACTTC. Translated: CASSQVGSGGKYEQYF.

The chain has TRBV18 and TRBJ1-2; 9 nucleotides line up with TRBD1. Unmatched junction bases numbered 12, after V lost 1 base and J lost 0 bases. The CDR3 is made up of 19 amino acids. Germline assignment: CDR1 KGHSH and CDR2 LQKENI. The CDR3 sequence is CASSPQTGGTGTANYGYTF. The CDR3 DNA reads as TGTGCCAGCTCACCACAAACCGGGGGGACAGGGACAGCTAACTATGGCTACACCTTC.

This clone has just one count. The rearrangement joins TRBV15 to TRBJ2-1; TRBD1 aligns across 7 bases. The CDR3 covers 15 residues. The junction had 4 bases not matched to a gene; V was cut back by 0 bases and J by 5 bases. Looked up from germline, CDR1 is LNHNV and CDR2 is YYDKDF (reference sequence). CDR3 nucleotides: TGTGCCACCAGCAGAGATGGGCAGGGGGACAATGAGCAGTTCTTC. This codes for CATSRDGQGDNEQFF.

Here the CDR3 DNA reads TGCGCCAGCAGCCATCTCTTAAAAAGGGGTTCTGGCACTGAAGCTTTCTTT. Its translation is CASSHLLKRGSGTEAFF. This chain connects TRBV4-1 to TRBJ1-1, with a possible D match to TRBD1 (5 bases). Trimming pared 3 bases from V and 4 bases from J, leaving 21 bases between. The CDR3 spans 17 residues. The V gene's germline CDR1 is MGHRA and CDR2 YSYEKL.

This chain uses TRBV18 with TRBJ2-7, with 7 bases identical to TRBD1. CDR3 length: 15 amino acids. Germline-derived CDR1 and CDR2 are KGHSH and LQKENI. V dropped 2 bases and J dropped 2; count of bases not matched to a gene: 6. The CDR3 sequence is CASSPDRGRTYEQYF. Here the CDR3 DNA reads TGTGCCAGCTCACCAGATAGGGGGCGAACCTACGAGCAGTACTTC.

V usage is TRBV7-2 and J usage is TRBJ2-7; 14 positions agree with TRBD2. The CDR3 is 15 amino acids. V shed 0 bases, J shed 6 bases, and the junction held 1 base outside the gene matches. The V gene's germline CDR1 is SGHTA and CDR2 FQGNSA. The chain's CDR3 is CASSLAGLAGGEQYF. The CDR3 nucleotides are TGTGCCAGCAGCTTAGCCGGACTAGCGGGAGGCGAGCAGTACTTC.

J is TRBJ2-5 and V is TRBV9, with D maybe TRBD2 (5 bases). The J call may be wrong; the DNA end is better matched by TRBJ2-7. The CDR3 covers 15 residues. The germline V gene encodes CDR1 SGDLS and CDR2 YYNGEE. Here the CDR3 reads CASSPERTPTYEQYF. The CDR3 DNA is TGTGCCAGCAGCCCAGAGAGGACTCCTACCTACGAGCAGTACTTC.

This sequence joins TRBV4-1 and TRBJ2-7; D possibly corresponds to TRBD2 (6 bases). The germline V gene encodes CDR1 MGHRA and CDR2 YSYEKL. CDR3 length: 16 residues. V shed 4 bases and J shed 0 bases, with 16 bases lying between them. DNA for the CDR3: TGCGCCAGCAGCCGTATGCAAGCGGGTAGCTCCTACGAGCAGTACTTC. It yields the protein CASSRMQAGSSYEQYF.

The CDR3 loop reads CSVGRFDYEQYF. The CDR3 DNA is TGCAGCGTTGGGAGGTTTGACTACGAGCAGTACTTC. The V and J genes are TRBV29-1 and TRBJ2-7; D possibly corresponds to TRBD2 (5 bases). The CDR3 runs to 12 residues. Germline assignment: CDR1 SQVTM and CDR2 ANQGSEA. Between the trimmed V and J ends, which lost 4 bases and 3 bases, there was a span of 10 bases.

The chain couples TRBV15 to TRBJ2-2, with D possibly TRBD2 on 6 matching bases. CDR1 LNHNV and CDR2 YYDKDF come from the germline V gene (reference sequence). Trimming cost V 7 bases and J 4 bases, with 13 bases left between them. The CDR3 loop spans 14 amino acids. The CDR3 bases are TGTGCCACCACCGGGACTGGGGTCACCGGGGAGCTGTTTTTT. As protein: CATTGTGVTGELFF.

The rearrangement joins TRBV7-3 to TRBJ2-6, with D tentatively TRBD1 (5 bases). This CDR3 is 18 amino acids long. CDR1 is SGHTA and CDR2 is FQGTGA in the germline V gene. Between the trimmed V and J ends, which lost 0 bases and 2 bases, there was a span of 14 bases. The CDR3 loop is CASSLTREWGPGANVLTF. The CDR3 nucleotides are TGTGCCAGCAGCTTAACCAGGGAATGGGGCCCTGGGGCCAACGTCCTGACTTTC. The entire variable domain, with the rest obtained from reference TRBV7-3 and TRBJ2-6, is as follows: GAGVSQTPSNKVTEKGKYVELRCDPISGHTALYWYRQSLGQGPEFLIYFQGTGAADDSGLPNDRFFAVRPEGSVSTLKIQRTERGDSAVYLCASSLTREWGPGANVLTFGAGSRLTVL.

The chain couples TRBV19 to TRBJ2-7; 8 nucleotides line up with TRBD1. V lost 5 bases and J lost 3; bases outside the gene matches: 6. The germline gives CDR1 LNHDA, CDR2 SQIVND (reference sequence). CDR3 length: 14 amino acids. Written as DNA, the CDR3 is TGTGCCAGTAGTGACAGACAGGGGTACTACGAGCAGTACTTC. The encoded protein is CASSDRQGYYEQYF.

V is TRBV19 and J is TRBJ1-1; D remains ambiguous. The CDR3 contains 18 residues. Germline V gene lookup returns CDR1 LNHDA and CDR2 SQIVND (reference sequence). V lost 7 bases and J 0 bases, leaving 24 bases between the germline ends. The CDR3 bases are TGTGCCAGTACCCTTCCCGCCGGGAAGCAAGAAATGAACACTGAAGCTTTCTTT. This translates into CASTLPAGKQEMNTEAFF.

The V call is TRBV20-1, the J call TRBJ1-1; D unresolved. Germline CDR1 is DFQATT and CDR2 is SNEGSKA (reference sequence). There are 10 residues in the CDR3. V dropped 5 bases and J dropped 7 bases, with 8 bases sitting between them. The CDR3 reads CSARGSEAFF. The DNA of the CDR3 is TGCAGTGCTCGGGGTAGTGAAGCTTTCTTT.

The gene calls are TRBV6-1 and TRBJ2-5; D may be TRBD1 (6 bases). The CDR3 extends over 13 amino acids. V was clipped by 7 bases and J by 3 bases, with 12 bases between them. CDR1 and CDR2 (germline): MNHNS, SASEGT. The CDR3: CASNPTGKETQYF. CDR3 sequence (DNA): TGTGCCAGCAATCCAACAGGGAAAGAGACCCAGTACTTC.

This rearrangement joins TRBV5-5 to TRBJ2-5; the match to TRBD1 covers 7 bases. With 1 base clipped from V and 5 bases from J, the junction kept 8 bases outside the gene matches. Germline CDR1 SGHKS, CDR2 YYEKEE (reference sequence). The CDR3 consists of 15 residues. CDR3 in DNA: TGTGCCAGCAGCTTGCGGACAGGCTATGGGGAGACCCAGTACTTC. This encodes CASSLRTGYGETQYF.

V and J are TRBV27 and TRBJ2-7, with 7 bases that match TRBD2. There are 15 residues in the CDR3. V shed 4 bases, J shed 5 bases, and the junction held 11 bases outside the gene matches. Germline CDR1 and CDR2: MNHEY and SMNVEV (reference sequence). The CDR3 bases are TGTGCCAGCAGTTATTTTGGCGGTCGGGGGGACGAGCAGTACTTC. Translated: CASSYFGGRGDEQYF.

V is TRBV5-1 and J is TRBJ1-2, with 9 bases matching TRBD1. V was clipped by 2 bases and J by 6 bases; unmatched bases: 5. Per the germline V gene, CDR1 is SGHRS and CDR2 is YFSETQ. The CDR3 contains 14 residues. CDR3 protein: CASSFDRGVNGYTF. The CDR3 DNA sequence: TGCGCCAGCAGCTTCGACAGGGGGGTTAATGGCTACACCTTC. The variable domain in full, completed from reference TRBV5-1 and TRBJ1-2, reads KAGVTQTPRYLIKTRGQQVTLSCSPISGHRSVSWYQQTPGQGLQFLFEYFSETQRNKGNFPGRFSGRQFSNSRSEMNVSTLELGDSALYLCASSFDRGVNGYTFGSGTRLTVV.

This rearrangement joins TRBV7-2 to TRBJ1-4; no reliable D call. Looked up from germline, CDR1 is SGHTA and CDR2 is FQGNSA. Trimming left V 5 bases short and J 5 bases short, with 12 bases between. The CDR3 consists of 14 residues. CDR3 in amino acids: CASSNTGINEKLFF. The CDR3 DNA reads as TGTGCCAGCAGCAACACGGGGATAAATGAAAAACTGTTTTTT.

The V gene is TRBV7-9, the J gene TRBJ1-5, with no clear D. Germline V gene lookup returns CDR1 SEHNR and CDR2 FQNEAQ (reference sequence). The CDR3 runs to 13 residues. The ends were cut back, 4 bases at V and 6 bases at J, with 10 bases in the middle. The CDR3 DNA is TGTGCCAGCAGCTCCCAGGAAGGTCAGCCCCAGCATTTT. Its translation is CASSSQEGQPQHF.

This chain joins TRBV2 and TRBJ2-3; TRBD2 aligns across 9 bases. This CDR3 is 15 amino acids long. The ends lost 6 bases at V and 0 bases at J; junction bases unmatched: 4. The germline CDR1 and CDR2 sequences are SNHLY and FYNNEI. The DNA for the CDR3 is TGTGCCAGCAGAGTGCTAGCGGGGAGCACAGATACGCAGTATTTT. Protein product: CASRVLAGSTDTQYF.

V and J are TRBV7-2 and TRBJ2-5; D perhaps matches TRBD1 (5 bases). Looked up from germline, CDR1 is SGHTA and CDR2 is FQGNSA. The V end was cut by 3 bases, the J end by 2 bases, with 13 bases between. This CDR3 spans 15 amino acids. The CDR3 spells CASSFLWGRQETQYF. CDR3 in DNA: TGTGCCAGCAGCTTTTTATGGGGCAGGCAAGAGACCCAGTACTTC.

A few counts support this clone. CDR3 sequence reads: CASSYQRARETQYF. The CDR3 coding sequence is TGTGCCAGCAGTTACCAGCGGGCCAGGGAGACCCAGTACTTC. This rearrangement joins TRBV6-5 to TRBJ2-5, with TRBD2 as a possible D gene (6 bases). The CDR3 spans 14 residues. The V end lost 2 bases, the J end lost 5 bases, and 12 bases lay between the germline ends. Germline V lookup: CDR1 MNHEY, CDR2 SVGAGI.